Listed below are T cell receptor beta chains from one sample, sequenced in a study of post-analysis software for immune sequencing data. TCRdb recomputed calls from the PCR reads with MiXCR, one row per CDR3 protein. This table has about 160,000 distinct CDR3 sequences, 36% appearing once. The sample consisted of blood, taken after autologous hematopoietic stem cell transplantation. These receptor sequences come from a girl aged 5-17 years with multiple sclerosis. CDR3s include the opening cysteine and the closing phenylalanine or tryptophan. A D gene is named only where the DNA matches it firmly. Only part of the rows carry a size: once, few, many, or a class if the clone is expanded.

j_gene,v_gene,abundance,d_gene,CDR3nt,CDR3aa
TRBJ2-7,TRBV7-2,-,TRBD1,TGTGCCAGCAGCTTAGTGACAGGGGGGTCCTACCCTTGGGGCGAGCAGTACTTC,CASSLVTGGSYPWGEQYF
TRBJ2-5,TRBV5-8,-,TRBD2,TGTGCCAGCAGCTTATGGGGGAGGGCCGGCGGGCAAGAGACCCAGTACTTC,CASSLWGRAGGQETQYF
TRBJ2-7,TRBV20-1,-,-,TGCAGTGCTGCGTGGGGAGTGAAGGGTACCTACAATGAGCAGTACTTC,CSAAWGVKGTYNEQYF
TRBJ2-7,TRBV6-5,-,-,TGTGCCAGCAGTTACAAATTTGCATCCCCCTACGAGCAGTACTTC,CASSYKFASPYEQYF
TRBJ2-5,TRBV5-1,-,-,TGCGCCAGCAGCTTGGCTAGCACCGCGCAAGAGACCCAGTACTTC,CASSLASTAQETQYF
TRBJ2-5,TRBV6-1,-,TRBD1,TGTGCCAGCAGCATGACAGGGTTTGGGGAGACCCAGTACTTC,CASSMTGFGETQYF
TRBJ2-3,TRBV7-9,-,TRBD2,TGTGCCAGCAGCAGCTTAGGGGGGATAGCGGGGACGACAGATACGCAGTATTTT,CASSSLGGIAGTTDTQYF
TRBJ2-3,TRBV11-2,-,TRBD1,TGTGCCAGCAGCCGCCGGGACAGGGTGATAGATACGCAGTATTTT,CASSRRDRVIDTQYF
TRBJ2-2,TRBV6-6,-,-,TGTGCCAGCAGACAGGGAAAGCTGTTTTTT,CASRQGKLFF
TRBJ2-2,TRBV6-6,-,-,TGTGCCAGCAGCTTACTAGTCGGGGAGCTGTTTTTT,CASSLLVGELFF
TRBJ2-7,TRBV6-5,-,-,TGTGCCAGCAGTTACTCAGTGAGTTACAGCTCCTACGAGCAGTACTTC,CASSYSVSYSSYEQYF
TRBJ2-6,TRBV19,few,-,TGTGCCAGTAGCCCCTCGAAGGCTCCCTCTGGGGCCAACGTCCTGACTTTC,CASSPSKAPSGANVLTF
TRBJ2-1,TRBV12-3/TRBV12-4,-,-,TGTGCCAGCAGAAGGGGCCCGAGGGTGCAGTTCTTC,CASRRGPRVQFF
TRBJ1-5,TRBV6-2/TRBV6-3,-,-,TGTGCCAGCAGTTGGGCAGAGTTGGATCAGCCCCAGCATTTT,CASSWAELDQPQHF
TRBJ2-1,TRBV30,few,-,TGTGCCTGGAGCGAAGTGAGGTATGAGCAGTTCTTC,CAWSEVRYEQFF
TRBJ2-7,TRBV9,-,-,TGTGCCAGCAGCGCAGCAGGGGACCTCTCCTACGAGCAGTACTTC,CASSAAGDLSYEQYF
TRBJ2-1,TRBV11-2,few,-,TGTGCCAGCAGCTTAGGTCTAGCCATGGGCGACAATGAGCAGTTCTTC,CASSLGLAMGDNEQFF
TRBJ2-5,TRBV15,-,TRBD2,TGTGCCACCAGCAAGTTCGGGGGGGGAGAGACCCAGTACTTC,CATSKFGGGETQYF
TRBJ1-1,TRBV6-1,-,TRBD1,TGTGCCAGCAGGGAGGGACAGTTGAACACTGAAGCTTTCTTT,CASREGQLNTEAFF
TRBJ2-7,TRBV20-1,-,-,TGCAGCGCTAGTTCGGCCCCGTACGAGCAGTACTTC,CSASSAPYEQYF
TRBJ2-3,TRBV25-1,many,-,TGTGCCTCGACTCCGGGGGATACGCAGTATTTT,CASTPGDTQYF
TRBJ1-1,TRBV6-5,-,-,TGTGCCAGCAGCCAGGACCCTGGGGGCACTGAAGCTTTCTTT,CASSQDPGGTEAFF
TRBJ2-1,TRBV7-2,-,TRBD2,TGTGCCAGCAGCAGGACTAGCGGGAGGCTCTCCTACAATGAGCAGTTCTTC,CASSRTSGRLSYNEQFF
TRBJ1-1,TRBV12-3/TRBV12-4,-,-,TGTGCCAGCACCTTAAGAGGGCGTCGAACTGAAGCTTTCTTT,CASTLRGRRTEAFF
TRBJ2-7,TRBV4-1,-,TRBD2,TGCGCCAGCAGCTCGCGGACTAGCGGGTCGTACGACTACGAGCAGTACTTC,CASSSRTSGSYDYEQYF
TRBJ2-7,TRBV6-2/TRBV6-3,-,TRBD1,TGTGCCAGCAGTTACTCCGCTTTCGGGACAGGGGGCTTCTACGAGCAGTACTTC,CASSYSAFGTGGFYEQYF
TRBJ1-1,TRBV12-5,few,-,TGTGCTAGTGAGGAGAACACTGAAGCTTTCTTT,CASEENTEAFF
TRBJ2-7,TRBV6-5,many,-,TGTGCCAGCAGTTACTCGATGACCGTTCCTCTCTACGAGCAGTACTTC,CASSYSMTVPLYEQYF
TRBJ1-4,TRBV12-3/TRBV12-4,-,-,TGTGCCAGCGCCCAACTTGGGGGGGGCAATGAAAAACTGTTTTTT,CASAQLGGGNEKLFF